These T cell receptor beta chains were read from a single sample in a study of blood T cell repertoires in COVID-19. The repertoire was sequenced with immunoSEQ multiplex PCR; TCRdb's copy has only in-frame clones and lacks some. The sample has nearly 350,000 clones, around four fifths seen once. The sequencing input was peripheral blood. The source is a man younger than 45 with active or convalescent COVID-19. The CDR3 runs from the conserved cysteine through the conserved F or W. The D gene is left open where the match is weak. Clone size is shown for a subset of rows, as once, few, many or a class of expanded clone.

D gene,J gene,clone size,V gene,CDR3 protein,CDR3 DNA
-,TRBJ2-7,-,TRBV12-3/TRBV12-4,CASNLAGTNEQYF,TGTGCCAGCAACCTTGCGGGGACGAACGAGCAGTACTTC
TRBD2,TRBJ2-1,once,TRBV30,CAWSVTSGSYNEQFF,TGTGCCTGGAGTGTGACTAGCGGGTCCTACAATGAGCAGTTCTTC
TRBD2,TRBJ2-3,-,TRBV7-2,CASSLSASGGDTQYF,TGTGCCAGCAGCTTAAGTGCTAGCGGAGGAGATACGCAGTATTTT
TRBD2,TRBJ2-3,-,TRBV7-2,CASSPRGSGRTDTQYF,TGTGCCAGCAGCCCGCGGGGTAGCGGGAGGACAGATACGCAGTATTTT
-,TRBJ2-7,-,TRBV27,CASSLQGVGGYEQYF,TGTGCCAGCAGTTTACAGGGAGTGGGGGGCTACGAGCAGTACTTC
TRBD1,TRBJ1-5,-,TRBV18,CASSQGQGAVQPQHF,TGTGCCAGCTCACAAGGACAGGGGGCCGTACAGCCCCAGCATTTT
TRBD2,TRBJ2-1,-,TRBV9,CASSGEGWYEQFF,TGTGCCAGCAGCGGGGAGGGCTGGTATGAGCAGTTCTTC
-,TRBJ1-1,once,TRBV7-2,CASGGQSGTEAFF,TGTGCCAGCGGGGGACAAAGTGGCACTGAAGCTTTCTTT
-,TRBJ2-3,-,TRBV7-9,CASSLAEGKFTDTQYF,TGTGCCAGCAGCTTAGCGGAGGGAAAGTTTACAGATACGCAGTATTTT
-,TRBJ2-7,-,TRBV14,CASSQDVILGAAYEQYF,TGTGCCAGCAGCCAAGATGTCATTCTTGGGGCGGCCTACGAGCAGTACTTC
TRBD2,TRBJ2-1,-,TRBV28,CASKGGGSHNEQFF,TGTGCCAGCAAGGGCGGGGGTTCGCACAATGAGCAGTTCTTC
TRBD1,TRBJ1-1,-,TRBV30,CAWSKTGSGVAFF,TGTGCCTGGAGCAAGACAGGGTCGGGAGTAGCTTTCTTT
TRBD1,TRBJ2-7,-,TRBV5-4,CASSSKQGERQYF,TGTGCCAGCAGCTCCAAACAGGGGGAACGGCAGTACTTC
-,TRBJ2-7,few,TRBV4-3,CASSQAVSQDYEQYF,TGCGCCAGCAGCCAAGCCGTCTCCCAGGACTACGAGCAGTACTTC
TRBD1,TRBJ2-7,-,TRBV14,CASSQHTRDRPTYEQYF,TGTGCCAGCAGCCAACACACTCGGGACAGGCCTACCTACGAGCAGTACTTC
TRBD1,TRBJ2-1,-,TRBV24-1,CATSDVSGGEQFF,TGTGCCACCAGTGATGTCTCAGGGGGTGAGCAGTTCTTC
TRBD1,TRBJ2-2,-,TRBV2,CASSEVDRGRFSNTGELFF,TGTGCCAGCAGTGAAGTAGACAGGGGGCGGTTTTCGAACACCGGGGAGCTGTTTTTT
TRBD1,TRBJ1-2,-,TRBV10-1,CASIIDRGSWLDYGYTF,TGCGCCAGCATAATCGACAGGGGTAGTTGGTTGGACTATGGCTACACCTTC
-,TRBJ2-7,-,TRBV6-6,CASSSPLGGSPYEQYF,TGTGCCAGCAGTTCCCCTTTGGGAGGTTCGCCCTACGAGCAGTACTTC
-,TRBJ2-5,-,TRBV4-1,CASSQVGGRPQETQYF,TGCGCCAGCAGCCAAGTGGGGGGAAGGCCCCAAGAGACCCAGTACTTC
-,TRBJ2-3,-,TRBV9,CASSVSGRTDTQYF,TGTGCCAGCAGCGTATCTGGCCGCACAGATACGCAGTATTTT
-,TRBJ2-1,-,TRBV5-1,CASSLEGGSYNEQFF,TGCGCCAGCAGCTTGGAAGGGGGTTCCTACAATGAGCAGTTCTTC
TRBD1,TRBJ1-1,-,TRBV9,CASSLTGGGNTEAFF,TGTGCCAGCAGCCTCACAGGGGGAGGGAACACTGAAGCTTTCTTT
TRBD2,TRBJ2-2,once,TRBV5-4,CASSSGLARQRGAGELFF,TGTGCCAGCAGCTCGGGACTAGCGCGCCAAAGGGGAGCCGGGGAGCTGTTTTTT
TRBD1,TRBJ1-5,-,TRBV6-2/TRBV6-3,CASSRTGRDQPQHF,TGTGCCAGCAGTCGGACAGGGAGGGATCAGCCCCAGCATTTT
-,TRBJ2-5,-,TRBV2,CASSDGQREETQYF,TGTGCCAGCAGCGACGGACAGAGAGAAGAGACCCAGTACTTC
-,TRBJ2-7,-,TRBV7-9,CASSSTGYEQYF,TGTGCCAGCAGCTCGACAGGATACGAGCAGTACTTC
TRBD2,TRBJ2-3,-,TRBV6-2/TRBV6-3,CASSHSGDGSTDTQYF,TGTGCCAGCAGTCACAGCGGGGATGGAAGCACAGATACGCAGTATTTT
TRBD1,TRBJ2-2,-,TRBV10-3,CAIRDSYTGELFF,TGTGCCATCCGGGACAGCTATACCGGGGAGCTGTTTTTT
TRBD1,TRBJ2-1,once,TRBV7-2,CASRLTGGSYNEQFF,TGTGCCAGCAGACTGACAGGGGGCTCCTACAATGAGCAGTTCTTC
-,TRBJ2-7,-,TRBV3-1/TRBV3-2,CASSDSYEQYF,TGTGCCAGCAGCGACAGCTACGAGCAGTACTTC
-,TRBJ1-1,-,TRBV20-1,CSASRPLGDTEAFF,TGCAGTGCTAGTCGGCCTTTAGGGGATACTGAAGCTTTCTTT